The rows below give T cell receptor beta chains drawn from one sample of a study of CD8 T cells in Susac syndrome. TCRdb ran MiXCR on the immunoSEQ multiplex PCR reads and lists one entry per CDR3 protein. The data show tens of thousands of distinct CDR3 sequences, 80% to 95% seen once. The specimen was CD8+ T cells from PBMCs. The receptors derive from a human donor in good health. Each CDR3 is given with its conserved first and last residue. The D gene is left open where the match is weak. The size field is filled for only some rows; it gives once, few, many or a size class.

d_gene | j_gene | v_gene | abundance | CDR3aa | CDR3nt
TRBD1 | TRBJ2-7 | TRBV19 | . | CATRDQALRDSSYEQYF | TGTGCCACTAGAGACCAAGCCCTCCGGGACAGCTCCTACGAGCAGTACTTC
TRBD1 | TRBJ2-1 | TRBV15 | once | CATSYPGQGVNEQFF | TGTGCCACCAGCTACCCGGGACAGGGGGTAAATGAGCAGTTCTTC
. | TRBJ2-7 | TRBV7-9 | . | CASSLDGRVYEQYF | TGTGCCAGCAGCTTAGACGGCAGGGTCTACGAGCAGTACTTC
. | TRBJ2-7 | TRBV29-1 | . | CSVEEENRDSEQYF | TGCAGCGTTGAAGAGGAGAACAGGGACTCCGAGCAGTACTTC
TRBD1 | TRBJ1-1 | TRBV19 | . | CASSIGTGEGSTEAFF | TGTGCCAGTAGTATAGGGACAGGGGAAGGGAGCACTGAAGCTTTCTTT
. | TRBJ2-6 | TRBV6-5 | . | CASSYSGNSGANVLTF | TGTGCCAGCAGTTACTCGGGCAACTCTGGGGCCAACGTCCTGACTTTC
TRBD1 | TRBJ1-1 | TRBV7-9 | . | CASSSGQGANTEAFF | TGTGCCAGCAGCTCAGGACAGGGGGCGAACACTGAAGCTTTCTTT
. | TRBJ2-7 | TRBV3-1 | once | CASSQDLESEQYF | TGTGCCAGCAGCCAAGATCTTGAGTCCGAGCAGTACTTC
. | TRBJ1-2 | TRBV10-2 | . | CASSVALRGGYTF | TGCGCCAGCAGTGTTGCTTTACGAGGAGGCTACACCTTC
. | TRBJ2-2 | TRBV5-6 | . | CASSFRGVGTGELFF | TGTGCCAGCAGCTTTAGGGGAGTCGGGACCGGGGAGCTGTTTTTT
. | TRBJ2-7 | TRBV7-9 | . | CASSLDAGAAYEQYF | TGTGCCAGCAGCTTAGACGCGGGGGCTGCCTACGAGCAGTACTTC
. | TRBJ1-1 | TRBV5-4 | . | CASSLGPGWNTEAFF | TGTGCCAGCAGCTTGGGGCCGGGGTGGAACACTGAAGCTTTCTTT
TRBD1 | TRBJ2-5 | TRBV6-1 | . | CASSRQGAEGGSGSKETQYF | TGTGCCAGCAGCCGACAGGGGGCTGAGGGGGGAAGTGGGTCGAAAGAGACCCAGTACTTC
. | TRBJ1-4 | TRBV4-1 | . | CASSQGPLGNEKLFF | TGCGCCAGCAGCCAAGGGCCACTGGGTAATGAAAAACTGTTTTTT
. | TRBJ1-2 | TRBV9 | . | CASSPVHIRAYGYTF | TGTGCCAGCAGCCCCGTTCATATTCGGGCCTATGGCTACACCTTC
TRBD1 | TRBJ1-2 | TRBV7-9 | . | CASSFGQGEEWYGYTF | TGTGCCAGCAGCTTTGGGCAGGGGGAGGAATGGTATGGCTACACCTTC
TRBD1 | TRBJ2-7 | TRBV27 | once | CASSFGGQVNEQYF | TGTGCCAGCAGTTTTGGCGGACAGGTGAACGAGCAGTACTTC
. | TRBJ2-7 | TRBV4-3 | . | CASSPNPTNLKQYF | TGCGCCAGCAGCCCCAATCCGACAAATCTTAAGCAGTACTTC
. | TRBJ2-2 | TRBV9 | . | CASSVIPLSNTGELFF | TGTGCCAGCAGCGTAATCCCCTTATCGAACACCGGGGAGCTGTTTTTT
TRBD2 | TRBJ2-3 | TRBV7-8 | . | CASSMGLAGGPPDTQYF | TGTGCCAGCAGCATGGGACTAGCGGGAGGGCCTCCAGATACGCAGTATTTT
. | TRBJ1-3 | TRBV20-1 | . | CSAAGLERNTIYF | TGCAGTGCCGCGGGACTAGAGAGAAACACCATATATTTT
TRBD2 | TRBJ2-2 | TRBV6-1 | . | CASSEALAGTLNTGELFF | TGTGCCAGCAGTGAAGCGCTAGCGGGCACCTTGAACACCGGGGAGCTGTTTTTT
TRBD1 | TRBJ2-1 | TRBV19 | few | CASSIPTGTVNNEQFF | TGTGCCAGTAGTATACCCACCGGGACAGTGAACAATGAGCAGTTCTTC
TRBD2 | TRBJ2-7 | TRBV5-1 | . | CASRNRTELAGVYEQYF | TGCGCCAGCAGAAACAGGACGGAGCTAGCGGGAGTCTACGAGCAGTACTTC
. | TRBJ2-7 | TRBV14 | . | CASSHTGITYEQYF | TGTGCCAGCAGCCACACCGGGATCACCTACGAGCAGTACTTC
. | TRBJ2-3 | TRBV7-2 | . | CASSHVVGGWGTDTQYF | TGTGCCAGCAGCCACGTCGTGGGGGGCTGGGGCACAGATACGCAGTATTTT
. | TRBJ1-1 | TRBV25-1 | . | CASRTQGNTEAFF | TGTGCCAGCAGAACCCAGGGTAACACTGAAGCTTTCTTT
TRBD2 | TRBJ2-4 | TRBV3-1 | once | CASSPISRASGRKNIQYF | TGTGCCAGCAGCCCGATAAGCCGGGCTAGCGGGAGGAAAAACATTCAGTACTTC
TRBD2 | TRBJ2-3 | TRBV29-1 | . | CSAGGDVTDTQYF | TGCAGCGCGGGAGGGGACGTCACAGATACGCAGTATTTT
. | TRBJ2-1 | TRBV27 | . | CASSLGYRNEQFF | TGTGCCAGCAGTTTAGGTTATAGGAATGAGCAGTTCTTC
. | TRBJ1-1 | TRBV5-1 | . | CASKDEAEAFF | TGCGCCAGCAAGGACGAGGCTGAAGCTTTCTTT
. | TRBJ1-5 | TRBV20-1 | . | CSALGWEGGRSAQHF | TGCAGTGCCCTAGGGTGGGAGGGCGGAAGATCAGCCCAGCATTTT
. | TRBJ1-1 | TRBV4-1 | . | CTSSQDVEGLTEAFF | TGCACCAGCAGCCAAGACGTGGAGGGGCTCACTGAAGCTTTCTTT
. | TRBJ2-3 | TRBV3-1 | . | CASSQAGRDRRTDTQYF | TGTGCCAGCAGCCAAGCAGGTCGAGACAGACGCACAGATACGCAGTATTTT
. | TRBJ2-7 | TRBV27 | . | CASWVPPGGPQYF | TGTGCCAGCTGGGTCCCACCGGGCGGACCCCAGTACTTC
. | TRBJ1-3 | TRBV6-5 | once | CASSYDGSSGNTIYF | TGTGCCAGCAGTTACGACGGGAGCTCTGGAAACACCATATATTTT
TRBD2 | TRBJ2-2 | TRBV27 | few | CASSLQWLAVNTGELFF | TGTGCCAGCAGTTTACAGTGGCTAGCGGTAAACACCGGGGAGCTGTTTTTT
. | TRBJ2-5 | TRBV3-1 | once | CASSQEGTTFGLFQETQYF | TGTGCCAGCAGCCAAGAAGGGACAACTTTTGGACTTTTCCAAGAGACCCAGTACTTC
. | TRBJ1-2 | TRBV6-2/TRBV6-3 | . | CASSYSGDGYTF | TGTGCCAGCAGTTACTCAGGGGACGGCTACACCTTC
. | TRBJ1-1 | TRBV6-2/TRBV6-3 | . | CASSYTGGTEAFF | TGTGCCAGCAGTTACACGGGTGGTACTGAAGCTTTCTTT
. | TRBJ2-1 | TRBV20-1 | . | CSARDRGASSYNEQFF | TGCAGTGCTAGAGACCGGGGAGCTAGCTCCTACAATGAGCAGTTCTTC
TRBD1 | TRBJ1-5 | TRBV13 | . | CASSDGTGNQPQHF | TGTGCCAGCAGCGACGGGACAGGGAATCAGCCCCAGCATTTT
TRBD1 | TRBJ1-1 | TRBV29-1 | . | CSVEDRGRRDTEAFF | TGCAGCGTAGAAGACAGGGGGCGAAGGGACACTGAAGCTTTCTTT
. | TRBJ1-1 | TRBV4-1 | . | CASQGTHTNTEAFF | TGCGCCAGCCAGGGTACCCACACGAACACTGAAGCTTTCTTT
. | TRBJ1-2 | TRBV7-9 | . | CASSLAGDGYGYTF | TGTGCCAGCAGCTTGGCAGGGGACGGCTATGGCTACACCTTC
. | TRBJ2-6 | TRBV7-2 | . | CASSLGFTGANVLTF | TGTGCCAGCAGCTTAGGGTTTACTGGGGCCAACGTCCTGACTTTC
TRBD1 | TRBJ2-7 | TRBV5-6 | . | CASRQGVQYEQYF | TGTGCCAGCAGACAGGGGGTTCAATACGAGCAGTACTTC
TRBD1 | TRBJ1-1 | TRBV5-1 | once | CASSFQDRATEAFF | TGCGCCAGCAGCTTCCAGGACAGGGCCACTGAAGCTTTCTTT
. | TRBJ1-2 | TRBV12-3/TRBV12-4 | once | CATRSTGAPNYGYTF | TGTGCCACTCGAAGCACAGGTGCTCCAAACTATGGCTACACCTTC
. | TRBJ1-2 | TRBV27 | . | CASSWEGNDGYTF | TGTGCCAGCAGTTGGGAGGGAAACGATGGCTACACCTTC
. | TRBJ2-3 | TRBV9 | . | CASSVGSYSTDTQYF | TGTGCCAGCAGCGTAGGTAGTTATAGCACAGATACGCAGTATTTT
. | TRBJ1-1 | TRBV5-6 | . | CASSIGLGDTEAFF | TGTGCCAGCAGTATCGGCTTAGGGGACACTGAAGCTTTCTTT
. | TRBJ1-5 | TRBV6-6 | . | CASTTSSTSNQPQHF | TGTGCCAGCACCACCTCCAGTACCAGCAATCAGCCCCAGCATTTT
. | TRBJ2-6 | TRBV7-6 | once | CASTETSGWGRGANVLTF | TGTGCCAGCACCGAGACTTCCGGCTGGGGTCGAGGGGCCAACGTCCTGACTTTC
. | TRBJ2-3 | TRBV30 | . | CAWRGLEGADTQYF | TGTGCCTGGAGAGGTCTGGAGGGGGCAGATACGCAGTATTTT
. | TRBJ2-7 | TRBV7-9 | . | CASSPRGGTYEQYF | TGTGCCAGCAGTCCCCGGGGCGGGACCTACGAGCAGTACTTC
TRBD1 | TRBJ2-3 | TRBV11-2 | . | CASSAGTGTDTQYF | TGTGCCAGCAGCGCCGGGACAGGCACAGATACGCAGTATTTT
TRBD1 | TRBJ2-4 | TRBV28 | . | CASSTLDRGKNIQYF | TGTGCCAGCAGTACACTCGACAGGGGCAAAAACATTCAGTACTTC
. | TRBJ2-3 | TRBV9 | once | CASSGGQYSTDTQYF | TGTGCCAGCAGCGGCGGACAGTATAGCACAGATACGCAGTATTTT
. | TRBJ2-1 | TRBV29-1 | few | CSVDDNEQFF | TGCAGCGTTGACGACAATGAGCAGTTCTTC